A selection of T cell receptor beta chains follows, all from one sample in a study of T-cell memory formation after mild COVID-19. In TCRdb, the 5' RACE reads were re-called with MiXCR into one record per CDR3 protein. Among about 290,000 distinct CDR3 sequences listed, approximately 15% were seen once. Sequencing was performed on PBMCs or a T cell subset sorted from them (not recorded which). The source is a man younger than 30 who had mild COVID-19 (a few samples of this study predate the infection). Cell type and time point are not known. Both conserved end residues are part of each CDR3. Each record gives: D gene, J gene, clone size, V gene, CDR3 protein, CDR3 DNA. A D gene is named only where the DNA matches it firmly. The size of a clone is reported for some rows only, either as once, few or many, or as a class for expanded clones.

NA TRBJ2-3 NA TRBV20-1 CSARGFTDTQYF TGCAGTGCTCGGGGTTTCACAGATACGCAGTATTTT
NA TRBJ1-5 NA TRBV7-8 CASSQRAGPVDNQPQHF TGTGCCAGCAGCCAACGGGCAGGTCCCGTGGATAATCAGCCCCAGCATTTT
NA TRBJ1-2 NA TRBV28 CASRPTEDYGYTF TGTGCCAGCAGACCTACAGAAGACTATGGCTACACCTTC
NA TRBJ2-3 many TRBV27 CASSRFTDTQYF TGTGCCAGCAGCCGGTTCACAGATACGCAGTATTTT
NA TRBJ2-3 many TRBV7-2 CASSLGPGADTQYF TGTGCCAGCAGCTTAGGGCCGGGGGCAGATACGCAGTATTTT
TRBD1 TRBJ1-2 few TRBV4-3 CASSQAPGTGHGYTF TGCGCCAGCAGCCAAGCTCCCGGGACAGGCCATGGCTACACCTTC
NA TRBJ2-7 NA TRBV20-1 CSARGRSSYEQYF TGCAGTGCTAGAGGCAGGAGCTCCTACGAGCAGTACTTC
TRBD1 TRBJ1-1 few TRBV6-5 CASRPYRGHTEAFF TGTGCCAGCAGGCCCTACAGGGGGCATACTGAAGCTTTCTTT
NA TRBJ2-3 NA TRBV29-1 CSVGDSSTDTQYF TGCAGCGTTGGGGACTCCAGCACAGATACGCAGTATTTT
NA TRBJ1-2 NA TRBV20-1 CSASPWEGYGYTF TGCAGTGCTAGTCCTTGGGAGGGCTATGGCTACACCTTC